What follows are 30 T cell receptor beta chains derived from one specimen sequenced in a study of blood T cells in healthy people across ages. With a J-beta primer mix and a sample-barcoded 5' primer, a second PCR ran roughly 6 to 11 cycles. TCRdb reprocessed the 5' RACE reads via MiXCR and lists one record per CDR3 protein. The table records 710,000 or so distinct CDR3 sequences, approximately 31% of them present only once. Sequencing input: blood. These receptors all come from a woman of 80 years or more in good health.

There are many counts of this clonotype. The J gene is TRBJ1-5, the V gene TRBV21-1; TRBD1, as called in the table, went unchecked against the DNA. TRBV21-1 is listed as a pseudogene. The CDR3 is 15 amino acids. In DNA, the CDR3 is TGTGCCAGCAGCAAACACGATCAGGGGTTTCAGCCCCAGCATTTT. Residues: CASSKHDQGFQPQHF.

This clonotype was observed at least ten times. The chain employs TRBV7-2 and TRBJ2-3; D remains ambiguous. CDR1 is SGHTA and CDR2 is FQGNSA in the germline V gene. Trimming shortened V by 1 base and J by 1 base, and 9 bases separated the two germline ends. The CDR3 runs 15 residues. The CDR3: CASSLGFRGTDTQYF. The CDR3 DNA sequence: TGTGCCAGCAGCTTAGGGTTCCGGGGCACAGATACGCAGTATTTT.

The chain is built from TRBV6-5 and TRBJ1-2; TRBD1 matches at 7 bases. Germline V CDR1 and CDR2: MNHEY, SVGAGI. CDR3 length equals 14 residues. J lost 7 bases, V lost 6 bases, and 11 bases had no gene match. The CDR3 reads CASSHSGRGGGYTF. The CDR3 DNA reads TGTGCCAGCAGCCATTCCGGCAGGGGGGGTGGCTACACCTTC.

Many counts were recorded for this clonotype. The chain carries TRBV7-2 and TRBJ1-1, with D possibly TRBD1 on 5 matching bases. Germline V gene lookup returns CDR1 SGHTA and CDR2 FQGNSA. This CDR3 has 14 amino acids. V lost 3 bases, J lost 1 base, and 9 bases lay in between. The CDR3 coding sequence is TGTGCCAGCAGCTTCAGGGCGGGGAACACTGAAGCTTTCTTT. As protein: CASSFRAGNTEAFF.

This clonotype showed up many times. The chain links TRBV12-3 or TRBV12-4 to TRBJ1-2, with D hard to call. V shed 4 bases and J shed 7 bases, with 10 bases lying between them. The CDR3 loop spans 12 amino acids. The CDR3 is CASSWYEGGYTF. DNA of the CDR3: TGTGCCAGCAGTTGGTATGAGGGTGGCTACACCTTC.

This clonotype was seen a few times. J is TRBJ1-6 and V is TRBV7-6; D unclear. The CDR3 is 15 residues long. V was cut by 5 bases and J by 6 bases, with 14 bases left in between. Germline lookup yields CDR1 SGHVS and CDR2 FNYEAQ. The CDR3 sequence is CASSPRLSLNSPLHF. The CDR3 DNA is TGTGCCAGCAGCCCCCGGCTATCCCTTAATTCACCCCTCCACTTT.

The chain couples TRBV27 to TRBJ2-3; D is unresolved. V was trimmed by 3 bases and J by 2 bases, leaving 15 bases between them. CDR3 length equals 16 residues. Germline V gives CDR1 MNHEY, CDR2 SMNVEV (reference sequence). This chain's CDR3 is CASSLTGRGNTDTQYF. In nucleotides, the CDR3 is TGTGCCAGCAGTTTGACCGGGCGCGGCAACACAGATACGCAGTATTTT.

This clonotype was counted at least ten times. The rearrangement joins TRBV20-1 to TRBJ1-5; D is ambiguous. Germline V gene lookup returns CDR1 DFQATT and CDR2 SNEGSKA (reference sequence). The V and J ends lost 7 bases and 0 bases respectively, with 13 bases between them. CDR3 length: 14 residues. CDR3 bases: TGCAGTGTTTCTGGCACCCATAGCAATCAGCCCCAGCATTTT. It encodes CSVSGTHSNQPQHF.

The chain combines TRBV3-1 with TRBJ2-2; D call uncertain. Germline CDR1 is LGHDT and CDR2 is YNNKEL (reference sequence). CDR3 length equals 15 residues. V lost 1 base and J 1 base, leaving 7 bases between the germline ends. For the CDR3, the DNA is TGTGCCAGCAGCCAAGGGCGGAAGAACACCGGGGAGCTGTTTTTT. Residues: CASSQGRKNTGELFF.

Remarks on this clonotype: The junction departs from the called germline gene at one end, perhaps through a read error. The chain uses TRBV7-8 and TRBJ1-2; D may be TRBD1 (6 bases). CDR3 length: 15 residues. Germline V gives CDR1 SGHVS, CDR2 FQNEAQ. DNA of the CDR3: TGTGCCAGCAGCTTCGACAGGCTGGGGAACTATGGCGACACCTTC. The encoded protein is CASSFDRLGNYGDTF.

Notes on this clonotype: Because it lacks the conserved phenylalanine or tryptophan at the end, this CDR3 is likely a read error. The V and J genes are TRBV5-5 and TRBJ2-7; a weak D match, TRBD1 (5 bases). The closer fit of TRBJ2-5 to the DNA end suggests the J call may be wrong. The V gene's germline CDR1 is SGHKS and CDR2 YYEKEE (reference sequence). The CDR3 is made up of 14 amino acids. The chain's CDR3 is CASSLTSGAETQYL. CDR3 nucleotide sequence: TGTGCCAGCAGCTTGACCTCTGGGGCAGAGACCCAGTACTTA.

Turning to this clonotype: A read error may account for a junction end that differs from germline. V is TRBV5-1 and J is TRBJ2-7; 7 bases align to TRBD1. Per germline, CDR1 SGHRS and CDR2 YFSETQ. The CDR3 contains 13 residues. The CDR3 nucleotides read TGCGCCAGCAGCCGAGGGGGCTCCGACGAGCAGTACTTC. The encoded protein is CASSRGGSDEQYF.

This clonotype appeared a single time. This may arise from a read error, as a much more abundant clone is one base away. CDR3 in amino acids: CASSWDMGSSYEQYF. The CDR3 coding sequence is TGCGCCAGCAGCTGGGATATGGGTAGCTCCTACGAGCAGTACTTC. V gene TRBV5-1 combines with J gene TRBJ2-7; D is unclear. CDR1 and CDR2 from the germline V gene are SGHRS and YFSETQ. This CDR3 is 15 amino acids long. V was pared by 3 bases and J by 0 bases, with 13 bases between.

The chain links TRBV7-8 to TRBJ1-5; 9 bases fit TRBD1. The CDR3 sequence is 18 residues long. Germline trimming cut 5 bases from V and 0 bases from J; bases unmatched to any gene: 11. The germline CDR1 and CDR2 sequences are SGHVS and FQNEAQ. The CDR3 DNA follows: TGTGCCAGCAGCGTTAAAACCGGGACAGGGAATAGCAATCAGCCCCAGCATTTT. It encodes CASSVKTGTGNSNQPQHF.

This clonotype was recorded many times. V gene TRBV5-1 combines with J gene TRBJ2-5; D is undetermined. Germline assignment: CDR1 SGHRS and CDR2 YFSETQ. Trimming shortened V by 0 bases and J by 4 bases, and 10 bases separated the two germline ends. This CDR3 is 14 amino acids long. CDR3 bases: TGCGCCAGCAGCTTGGGGGTATCAGGAGAGACCCAGTACTTC. It yields the protein CASSLGVSGETQYF.

The genes are TRBV7-2 and TRBJ1-2; D unresolved. Germline values: CDR1 SGHTA, CDR2 FQGNSA. V lost 2 bases and J 8 bases, leaving 18 bases between the germline ends. CDR3 length: 15 amino acids. The CDR3 protein is CASSLNLAAEKGYTF. CDR3 in DNA: TGTGCCAGCAGCTTAAATTTGGCCGCCGAGAAAGGCTACACCTTC.

This rearrangement joins TRBV5-1 to TRBJ2-3, with a possible D match to TRBD2 (7 bases). Trimming removed 6 bases at V and 3 bases at J, with 20 bases between. The germline gives CDR1 SGHRS, CDR2 YFSETQ. The CDR3 runs to 16 residues. DNA for the CDR3: TGCGCCAGCAAAAGGGGGTACTCGGGGGGAACAGATACGCAGTATTTT. As protein: CASKRGYSGGTDTQYF.

Points on this clonotype: A much larger clonotype is one base distant, so this may be a read error. This rearrangement joins TRBV5-5 to TRBJ1-5; D not certain. Germline-derived CDR1 and CDR2 are SGHKS and YYEKEE (reference sequence). This CDR3 comprises 13 residues. V was pared by 0 bases and J by 6 bases, with 7 bases between. The CDR3 loop reads CASSLAEGQPQHF. The CDR3 coding sequence is TGTGCCAGCAGCTTGGCAGAGGGTCAGCCCCAGCATTTT.

This chain uses TRBV5-1 with TRBJ2-7, with a tentative D call TRBD2 (7 bases). Germline values: CDR1 SGHRS, CDR2 YFSETQ. This CDR3 has 15 amino acids. V was shortened by 0 bases and J by 3 bases, with 13 bases between the two germline ends. This CDR3 is CASSLVAGEGYEQYF. The CDR3 nucleotides read TGCGCCAGCAGCTTGGTGGCAGGGGAGGGCTACGAGCAGTACTTC.

The chain uses TRBV7-9 and TRBJ2-2; TRBD2 matches at 9 bases. CDR3 length equals 16 residues. CDR1 and CDR2 from the germline V gene are SEHNR and FQNEAQ (reference sequence). J was trimmed by 4 bases and V by 5 bases; bases with no gene match: 8. The CDR3 DNA sequence: TGTGCCAGCAGCCCGGGCGGGACTAGCTCCACCGGGGAGCTGTTTTTT. This translates into CASSPGGTSSTGELFF. Looking up the rest from reference TRBV7-9 and TRBJ2-2 gives the full variable domain: DTGVSQNPRHKITKRGQNVTFRCDPISEHNRLYWYRQTLGQGPEFLTYFQNEAQLEKSRLLSDRFSAERPKGSFSTLEIQRTEQGDSAMYLCASSPGGTSSTGELFFGEGSRLTVL.

At least ten counts were recorded for this clonotype. This chain joins TRBV5-1 and TRBJ2-3; D might be TRBD1 (6 bases). This CDR3 region has 15 residues. Trimming cost V 0 bases and J 3 bases, with 11 bases left between them. Germline-derived CDR1 and CDR2 are SGHRS and YFSETQ. The chain's CDR3 is CASSLDRVETDTQYF. For the CDR3, the DNA is TGCGCCAGCAGCTTGGACAGGGTCGAAACAGATACGCAGTATTTT.

This clonotype was counted a few times. This chain's CDR3 is CASRSPEGGADGYTF. The CDR3 coding sequence is TGTGCAAGTCGCTCCCCTGAGGGGGGCGCGGATGGCTACACCTTC. The chain has TRBV12-2 and TRBJ1-2; TRBD1 is the table's D call, not checked against the DNA. TRBV12-2 is classified as a pseudogene. The CDR3 loop spans 15 amino acids.

This clonotype was picked up a small number of times. The genes are TRBV3-1 and TRBJ2-1; tentative D call: TRBD1 (6 bases). Trimming removed 1 base from V and 5 bases from J, with 9 bases in between. Germline CDR1 reads LGHDT; CDR2 reads YNNKEL (reference sequence). CDR3 size: 14 residues. DNA of the CDR3: TGTGCCAGCAGCCAAGCACAGGGAGACAATGAGCAGTTCTTC. Its protein product is CASSQAQGDNEQFF.

This clonotype showed up many times. V gene TRBV3-1 combines with J gene TRBJ2-1, with D unclear. The V end was cut by 2 bases, the J end by 9 bases, with 5 bases between. The CDR3 totals 11 residues. Germline V CDR1 and CDR2: LGHDT, YNNKEL (reference sequence). CDR3: CASSQSSEQFF. CDR3 DNA sequence: TGTGCCAGCAGCCAATCTTCTGAGCAGTTCTTC.

This clonotype was observed many times. V is TRBV12-3 or TRBV12-4 and J is TRBJ1-4; D not resolved. This CDR3 contains 16 residues. V was cut by 4 bases and J by 0 bases, with 12 bases left in between. The CDR3 nucleotides are TGTGCCAGCAGTTCCGCCGCCCTTCCAACTAATGAAAAACTGTTTTTT. Its translation: CASSSAALPTNEKLFF.

This clonotype came up once. This sequence joins TRBV3-1 and TRBJ2-3; D tentatively reads TRBD1 or TRBD2 (6 bases each). The CDR3 runs 17 residues. The germline CDR1 and CDR2 sequences are LGHDT and YNNKEL (reference sequence). The V gene lost 0 bases and the J gene lost 1 base, with 14 bases spanning the gap. CDR3 coding DNA: TGTGCCAGCAGCCAAGAACCTCCGAGGGGGGGCACAGATACGCAGTATTTT. Translation: CASSQEPPRGGTDTQYF.

In its sample, this clonotype was seen many times. The chain recombines TRBV9 with TRBJ2-7; a weak D match, TRBD1 (6 bases). V was trimmed by 3 bases and J by 2 bases, leaving 15 bases between them. Germline V gene lookup returns CDR1 SGDLS and CDR2 YYNGEE. The CDR3 consists of 15 residues. CDR3 nucleotide sequence: TGTGCCAGCAGCGCCTCCGGGACAACGGCCTACGAGCAGTACTTC. This codes for CASSASGTTAYEQYF.

This clonotype has more than one count but fewer than ten. The chain's CDR3 is CASSLKSGIQPQHF. The CDR3 DNA follows: TGTGCCAGCAGCTTAAAGTCAGGGATACAGCCCCAGCATTTT. The chain employs TRBV7-2 and TRBJ1-5; weak D call: TRBD1 (5 bases). CDR3 length: 14 residues. CDR1 and CDR2 (germline): SGHTA, FQGNSA. The V gene lost 2 bases and the J gene lost 7 bases, with 12 bases spanning the gap.

This clonotype was observed many times. The V gene is TRBV7-2, the J gene TRBJ2-7; D unclear. The CDR3 totals 11 residues. Trimming cost V 1 base and J 5 bases, with 3 bases left between them. Per the germline V gene, CDR1 is SGHTA and CDR2 is FQGNSA. This CDR3 is CASSLVDEQYF. CDR3 coding DNA: TGTGCCAGCAGCTTAGTGGACGAGCAGTACTTC. The variable domain in full, with the rest retrieved from reference TRBV7-2 and TRBJ2-7, is GAGVSQSPSNKVTEKGKDVELRCDPISGHTALYWYRQSLGQGLEFLIYFQGNSAPDKSGLPSDRFSAERTGGSVSTLTIQRTQQEDSAVYLCASSLVDEQYFGPGTRLTVT.

This clonotype was seen just once. The chain uses TRBV27 and TRBJ2-1; D is undetermined. The CDR3 totals 14 residues. Per germline, CDR1 MNHEY and CDR2 SMNVEV (reference sequence). Trimming stripped 5 bases from V and 11 bases from J, with 19 bases between. CDR3 sequence: CASSKGRPQEQQFF. The CDR3 nucleotides read TGTGCCAGCAGTAAGGGCAGGCCACAAGAGCAGCAGTTCTTC.